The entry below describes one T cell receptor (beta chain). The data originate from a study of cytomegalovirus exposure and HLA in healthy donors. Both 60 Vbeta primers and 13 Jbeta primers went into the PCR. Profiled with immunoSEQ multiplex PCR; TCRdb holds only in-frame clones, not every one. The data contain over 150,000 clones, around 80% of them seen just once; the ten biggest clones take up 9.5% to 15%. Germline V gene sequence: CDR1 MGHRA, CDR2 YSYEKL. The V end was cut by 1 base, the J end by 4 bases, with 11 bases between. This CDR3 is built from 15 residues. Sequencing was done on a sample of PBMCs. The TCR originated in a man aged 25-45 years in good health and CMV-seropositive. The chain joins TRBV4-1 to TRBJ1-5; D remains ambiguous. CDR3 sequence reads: CASSQVLSENQPQHF. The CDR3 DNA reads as TGCGCCAGCAGCCAAGTTCTGTCCGAGAATCAGCCCCAGCATTTT.